This TCR beta chain is drawn from a study of PD-1 blockade in classical Hodgkin lymphoma. Study information: Administration of nivolumab to patients was at 3 mg/kg intravenously every 2 weeks.

Every patient relapsed after autologous stem cell transplantation, and brentuximab vedotin exposure varied. Assay used: immunoSEQ multiplex PCR; TCRdb lists only in-frame clones, some missing. The sample yields 15,000 to 20,000 clones, over 60% seen once. With 1 base removed from V and 9 bases from J, the gap between germline ends came to 19 bases. Germline V CDR1 and CDR2: SGHTA, FQGNSA. The CDR3 contains 16 residues. The rearrangement links TRBV7-2 to TRBJ2-4, with D tentatively TRBD2 (5 bases). The sample was peripheral blood mononuclear cells (PBMCs), taken before the second cycle of nivolumab. The TCR originated in a human donor with classical Hodgkin lymphoma. The CDR3 reads CASSLGSGPAGVIQYF. For the CDR3, the DNA is TGTGCCAGCAGCTTAGGAAGCGGCCCGGCCGGGGTCATTCAGTACTTC.